This T cell receptor beta chain came from a study of T cells in Graves' hyperthyroidism and ophthalmopathy. As for the study in general: Peripheral blood was drawn at first diagnosis, prior to all treatment. Study-level findings and limits: A model of 13 V-J pairs discriminated ophthalmopathy from stable hyperthyroidism.

Concerning this clonotype itself: Its matching antigen is unknown.

Diagnoses were established using clinical symptoms, serum thyroxine and TRAb, thyroid ultrasound and orbital computed tomography. RNA transcripts provided the source from which TCR beta CDR3 regions were amplified. The primer set for the first-round RT-PCR of the TCR CDR3 was HTBI. Via MiXCR, TCRdb re-called the multiplex PCR reads, giving one row per CDR3 protein. The table records approximately 600,000 distinct CDR3 sequences, around 20% of them present only once. Specimen: blood. This clonotype originated in a man aged 25-45 years with Graves' ophthalmopathy.

CDR3 in amino acids: CSANRGLAGASYEQYF. CDR3 bases: TGCAGTGCAAACAGGGGGCTAGCGGGAGCATCCTACGAGCAGTACTTC. J is TRBJ2-7 and V is TRBV20-1; D is possibly TRBD2 (10 bases). The V end was cut by 6 bases, the J end by 1 base, with 22 bases between. This CDR3 comprises 16 residues. From germline, CDR1 is DFQATT and CDR2 SNEGSKA (reference sequence).